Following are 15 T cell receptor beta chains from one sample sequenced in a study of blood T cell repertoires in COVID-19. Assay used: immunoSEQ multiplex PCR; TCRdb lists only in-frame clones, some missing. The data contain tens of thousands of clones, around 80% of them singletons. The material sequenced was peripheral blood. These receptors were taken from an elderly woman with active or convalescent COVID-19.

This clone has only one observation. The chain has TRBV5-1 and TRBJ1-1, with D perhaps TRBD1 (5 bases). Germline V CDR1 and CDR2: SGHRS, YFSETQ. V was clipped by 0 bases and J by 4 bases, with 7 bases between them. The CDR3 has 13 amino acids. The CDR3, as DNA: TGCGCCAGCAGCTTGGACGGGGGCACTGAAGCTTTCTTT. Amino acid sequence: CASSLDGGTEAFF. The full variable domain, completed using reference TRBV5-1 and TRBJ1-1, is KAGVTQTPRYLIKTRGQQVTLSCSPISGHRSVSWYQQTPGQGLQFLFEYFSETQRNKGNFPGRFSGRQFSNSRSEMNVSTLELGDSALYLCASSLDGGTEAFFGQGTRLTVV.

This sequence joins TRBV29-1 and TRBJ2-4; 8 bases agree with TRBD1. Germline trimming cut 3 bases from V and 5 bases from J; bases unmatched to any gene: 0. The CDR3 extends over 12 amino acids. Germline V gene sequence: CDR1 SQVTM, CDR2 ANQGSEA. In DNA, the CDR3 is TGCAGCGTTGAGACAGGGGAAAACATTCAGTACTTC. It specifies CSVETGENIQYF.

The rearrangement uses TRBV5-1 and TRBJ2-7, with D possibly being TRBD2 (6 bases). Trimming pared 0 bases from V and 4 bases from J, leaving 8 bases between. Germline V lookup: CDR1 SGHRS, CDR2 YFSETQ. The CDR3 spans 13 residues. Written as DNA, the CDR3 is TGCGCCAGCAGCTTGGCTAGCGAGTACGAGCAGTACTTC. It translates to CASSLASEYEQYF. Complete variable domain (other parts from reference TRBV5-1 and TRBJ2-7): KAGVTQTPRYLIKTRGQQVTLSCSPISGHRSVSWYQQTPGQGLQFLFEYFSETQRNKGNFPGRFSGRQFSNSRSEMNVSTLELGDSALYLCASSLASEYEQYFGPGTRLTVT.

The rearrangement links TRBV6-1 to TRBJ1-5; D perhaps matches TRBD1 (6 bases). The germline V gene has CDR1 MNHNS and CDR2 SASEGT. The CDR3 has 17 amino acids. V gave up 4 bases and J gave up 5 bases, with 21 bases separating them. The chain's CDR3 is CASSAPEGGANYQPQHF. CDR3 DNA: TGTGCCAGCAGTGCCCCCGAGGGGGGGGCCAATTATCAGCCCCAGCATTTT.

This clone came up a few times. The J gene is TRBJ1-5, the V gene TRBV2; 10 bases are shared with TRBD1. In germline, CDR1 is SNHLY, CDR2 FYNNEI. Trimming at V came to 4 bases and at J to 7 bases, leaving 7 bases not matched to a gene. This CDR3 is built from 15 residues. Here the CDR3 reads CASSGDRGTGQPQHF. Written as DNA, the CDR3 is TGTGCCAGCAGTGGGGACAGGGGCACAGGACAGCCCCAGCATTTT.

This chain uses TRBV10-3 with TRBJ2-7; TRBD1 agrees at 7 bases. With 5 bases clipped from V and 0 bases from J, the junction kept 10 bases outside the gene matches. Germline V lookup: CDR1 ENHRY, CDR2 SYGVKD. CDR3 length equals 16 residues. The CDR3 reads CAISLAGTASSYEQYF. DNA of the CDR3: TGTGCCATCAGTCTTGCCGGGACAGCGAGCTCCTACGAGCAGTACTTC.

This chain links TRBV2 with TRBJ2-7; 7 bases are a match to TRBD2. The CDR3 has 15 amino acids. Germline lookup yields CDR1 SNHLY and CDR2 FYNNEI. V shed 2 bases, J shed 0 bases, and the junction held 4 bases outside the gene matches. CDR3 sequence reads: CASSESSGISYEQYF. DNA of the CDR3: TGTGCCAGCAGTGAATCTAGCGGAATCTCCTACGAGCAGTACTTC.

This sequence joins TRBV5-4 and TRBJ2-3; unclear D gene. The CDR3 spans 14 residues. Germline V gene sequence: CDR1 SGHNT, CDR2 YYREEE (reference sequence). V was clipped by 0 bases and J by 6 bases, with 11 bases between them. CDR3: CASSLDQRPDTQYF. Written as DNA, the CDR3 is TGTGCCAGCAGCTTGGATCAGCGTCCGGATACGCAGTATTTT.

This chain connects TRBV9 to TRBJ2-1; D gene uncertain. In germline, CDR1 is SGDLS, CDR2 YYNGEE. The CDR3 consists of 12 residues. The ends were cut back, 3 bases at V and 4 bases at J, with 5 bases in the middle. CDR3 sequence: CASSAGYNEQFF. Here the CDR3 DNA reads TGTGCCAGCAGCGCGGGTTACAATGAGCAGTTCTTC.

CDR3 protein: CASSQTLNYGYTF. The CDR3 nucleotides read TGTGCCAGCAGCCAGACATTAAACTATGGCTACACCTTC. This rearrangement joins TRBV12-3 or TRBV12-4 to TRBJ1-2; D is unclear. The CDR3 is 13 residues long. Trimming removed 6 bases at V and 2 bases at J, with 10 bases between.

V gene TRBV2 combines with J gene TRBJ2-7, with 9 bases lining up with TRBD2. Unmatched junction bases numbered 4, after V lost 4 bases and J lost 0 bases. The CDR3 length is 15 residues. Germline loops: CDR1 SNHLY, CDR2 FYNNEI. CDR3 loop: CASSGTSDSSYEQYF. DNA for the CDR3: TGTGCCAGCAGTGGGACTAGCGATAGCTCCTACGAGCAGTACTTC.

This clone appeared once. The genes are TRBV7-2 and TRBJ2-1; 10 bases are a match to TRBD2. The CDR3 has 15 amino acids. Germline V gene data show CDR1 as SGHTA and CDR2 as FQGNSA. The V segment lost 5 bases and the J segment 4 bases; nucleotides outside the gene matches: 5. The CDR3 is CASSPSGSGYNEQFF. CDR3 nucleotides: TGTGCCAGCAGCCCTAGCGGGAGCGGGTACAATGAGCAGTTCTTC.

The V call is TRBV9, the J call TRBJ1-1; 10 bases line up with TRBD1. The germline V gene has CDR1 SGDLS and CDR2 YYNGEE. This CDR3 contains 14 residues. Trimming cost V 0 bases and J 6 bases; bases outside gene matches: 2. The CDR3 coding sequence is TGTGCCAGCAGCGTAGAAGGACAGGGGGCTGAAGCTTTCTTT. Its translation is CASSVEGQGAEAFF.

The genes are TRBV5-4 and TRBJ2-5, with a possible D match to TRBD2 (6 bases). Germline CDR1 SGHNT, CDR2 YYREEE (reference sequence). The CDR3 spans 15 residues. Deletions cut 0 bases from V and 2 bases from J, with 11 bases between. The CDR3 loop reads CASSLATSIQETQYF. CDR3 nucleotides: TGTGCCAGCAGCTTGGCTACTAGCATTCAAGAGACCCAGTACTTC.

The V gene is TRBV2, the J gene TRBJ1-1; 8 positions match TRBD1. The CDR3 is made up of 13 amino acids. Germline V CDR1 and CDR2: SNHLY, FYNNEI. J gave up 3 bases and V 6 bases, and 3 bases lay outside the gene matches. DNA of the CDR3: TGTGCCAGCAGCGAGGACAGGGACACTGAAGCTTTCTTT. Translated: CASSEDRDTEAFF.